This TCR beta chain was sequenced for a study of shared clonotypes between healthy human individuals. This CDR3 has 15 amino acids. V shed 7 bases and J shed 0 bases, with 12 bases lying between them. Germline CDR1 is LNHDA and CDR2 is SQIVND (reference sequence). A note on this clone: Its antigen is as yet unknown.

Study-wide results and limits: Deeper or shallower sequencing was expected to change how clonotypes are shared among donors. Few donors restricted represented genetic and exposure-history diversity.

It was at deep level that the assay was run. Libraries were prepared by immunoSEQ multiplex PCR; TCRdb keeps only in-frame clonotypes and omits some of them. The sample carries about 2.3 million clones, 80% to 95% recorded once. Material: naive CD4+ T cells from PBMCs. The sample's subset: CD45RA+ positively selected. The receptor comes from a man aged 18-30 years in good health. Some clones in this sample may be carry-over from other donors' samples. The rearrangement joins TRBV19 to TRBJ2-2; unclear D gene. The CDR3 DNA reads TGTGCCAGTAAGGAAGGCGGAACGAACACCGGGGAGCTGTTTTTT. Its translation is CASKEGGTNTGELFF.